The rows below give T cell receptor beta chains drawn from one sample of a study of T cell responses to AZD1222 COVID-19 vaccine. Libraries were prepared by immunoSEQ multiplex PCR; TCRdb keeps only in-frame clonotypes and omits some of them. The table has around 200,000 clones, around nine tenths seen once. Source: peripheral blood, taken on day 0 of AZD1222 vaccination. Receptors originate from an adult in good health. Both conserved end residues are part of each CDR3. D genes are given only for firm matches. Size is omitted from some rows. Given values are once, few, many or a class for expanded clones.

NA	TRBV19	NA	TRBJ1-5	13	TGTGCCAGTAGCAGCATAGAGGGTCAGCCCCAGCATTTT	CASSSIEGQPQHF
NA	TRBV11-3	NA	TRBJ1-1	15	TGTGCCAGCTCCCGCACAGCCAGCGAGAACACTGAAGCTTTCTTT	CASSRTASENTEAFF
TRBD2	TRBV13	NA	TRBJ2-7	16	TGTGCCAGCAGGGAAACTACCGCGGGGGGTTCCTACGAGCAGTACTTC	CASRETTAGGSYEQYF
NA	TRBV1	NA	TRBJ2-1	20	TGCACCAGCAGTCTCCGTCCCGGGACTAGCCCGAGGGTACTACAAAGGGAGCAGTTCTTC	CTSSLRPGTSPRVLQREQFF
TRBD1	TRBV7-2	once	TRBJ1-2	14	TGTGCCAGCAGCTTACAGGGACAGGGTGGCAGCTACACCTTC	CASSLQGQGGSYTF
NA	TRBV23-1	NA	TRBJ1-2	12	TGCGCCAGCGGCCGACTTGGCTATGGCTACACCTTC	CASGRLGYGYTF
TRBD1	TRBV10-3	NA	TRBJ1-2	12	TGTGCCTCGGGACAGCTTCTATCCGGCTACACCTTC	CASGQLLSGYTF
TRBD1	TRBV4-1	NA	TRBJ2-7	15	TGCGCCAGCAGCCAAGATCTGGACAGGGGGTACGAGCAGTACTTC	CASSQDLDRGYEQYF
TRBD2	TRBV3-1/TRBV3-2	NA	TRBJ2-1	15	TGTGCCAGCAGCCACGGGGGGAGCTCCTACAATGAGCAGTTCTTC	CASSHGGSSYNEQFF
NA	TRBV11-2	NA	TRBJ1-5	13	TGTGCCAGCAGCTTAGGGAGCAATCAGCCCCAGCATTTT	CASSLGSNQPQHF
TRBD1	TRBV7-3	NA	TRBJ1-2	15	TGTGCCAGCAGCTACCAGGACAGGGATTACTATGGCTACACCTTC	CASSYQDRDYYGYTF
NA	TRBV5-4	once	TRBJ1-5	14	TGTGCCAGCAGCCCAAACAGAAACAATCAGCCCCAGCATTTT	CASSPNRNNQPQHF
NA	TRBV28	few	TRBJ2-5	13	TGTGCCAGCAGTTCGGTCGGCCAAGAGACCCAGTACTTC	CASSSVGQETQYF
NA	TRBV13	NA	TRBJ1-4	17	TGTGCCAGCAGCCTAGCAACAGGGCCACCAACTAATGAAAAACTGTTTTTT	CASSLATGPPTNEKLFF
TRBD2	TRBV7-8	once	TRBJ2-1	15	TGTGCCAGCAGTGGTAGCGGGGGGGCAGGAAATGAGCAGTTCTTC	CASSGSGGAGNEQFF
NA	TRBV30	NA	TRBJ1-5	14	TGTGCCTGGAGTGTCGGAAGGGGGGATCAGCCCCAGCATTTT	CAWSVGRGDQPQHF
NA	TRBV7-3	NA	TRBJ2-4	19	TGTGCCAGCAGCTTAAGGAGCTGGGCTCGGAGGGTGGTCAAAAACATTCAGTACTTC	CASSLRSWARRVVKNIQYF
NA	TRBV5-1	NA	TRBJ2-1	15	TGCGCCAGCAGCTTGGGGTCTAGACAATACAATGAGCAGTTCTTC	CASSLGSRQYNEQFF
NA	TRBV19	NA	TRBJ1-5	13	TGTGCCAGTAGTACCGCTAGCAATCAGCCCCAGCATTTT	CASSTASNQPQHF
NA	TRBV7-9	NA	TRBJ2-3	13	TGTGCCAGCAGCTTACAGCGAACAGATACGCAGTATTTT	CASSLQRTDTQYF
TRBD1	TRBV7-9	NA	TRBJ2-1	14	TGTGCCAGCAGCCCTGGACAGGGGCTGGGTGAGCAGTTCTTC	CASSPGQGLGEQFF
NA	TRBV5-1	NA	TRBJ2-3	15	TGCGCCAGCAGCTTGGAGGACCCCGGAGTAGATACGCAGTATTTT	CASSLEDPGVDTQYF
TRBD2	TRBV11-3	NA	TRBJ2-3	15	TGTGCCAGCAGCTTAAGCGGGGGCGTGATGGATACGCAGTATTTT	CASSLSGGVMDTQYF
TRBD1	TRBV11-2	NA	TRBJ2-7	17	TGTGCCAGCAGCTTAAATCCGACCGGGACAGGAGCCTACGAGCAGTACTTC	CASSLNPTGTGAYEQYF
TRBD2	TRBV7-3	NA	TRBJ2-5	16	TGTGCCAGCAGCCCGGCTAGCGGGAGGGCCGGGGAGACCCAGTACTTC	CASSPASGRAGETQYF
NA	TRBV5-4	NA	TRBJ2-1	13	TGTGCCAGCAGCGCGGACGCCTACAATGAGCAGTTCTTC	CASSADAYNEQFF
TRBD1	TRBV19	NA	TRBJ2-3	17	TGTGCCAGTAGTATACGGCTGGCGAGGGGGCCCTTAGATACGCAGTATTTT	CASSIRLARGPLDTQYF
NA	TRBV30	NA	TRBJ2-3	14	TGTGCCTGGAGAAACGTGGGGGACACAGATACGCAGTATTTT	CAWRNVGDTDTQYF
NA	TRBV6-5	NA	TRBJ1-1	13	TGTGCCGCCGGAGGGGCCCTTGGGACTGAAGCTTTCTTT	CAAGGALGTEAFF
NA	TRBV18	NA	TRBJ1-1	13	TGTGCCAGCTCACCAGGGGGGAATACTGAAGCTTTCTTT	CASSPGGNTEAFF
NA	TRBV5-1	NA	TRBJ1-2	13	TGCGCCAGCAGCTTGGGGACCCTCTATGGCTACACCTTC	CASSLGTLYGYTF
TRBD1	TRBV5-1	NA	TRBJ1-1	14	TGCGCCAGCAGCCACGGACAGGTCCGGACTGAAGCTTTCTTT	CASSHGQVRTEAFF
NA	TRBV10-3	NA	TRBJ2-1	16	TGTGCCATCAGTGAGTCGGCTAGCTCGTTCTACAATGAGCAGTTCTTC	CAISESASSFYNEQFF
TRBD1	TRBV7-9	NA	TRBJ1-1	15	TGTGCCAGCAGCCGCCGACAGGGTCAATGGACTGAAGCTTTCTTT	CASSRRQGQWTEAFF
NA	TRBV6-1	few	TRBJ1-2	15	TGTGCCAGCAGTGAAGGCATTGGTGATCACTATGGCTACACCTTC	CASSEGIGDHYGYTF
TRBD1	TRBV5-1	once	TRBJ1-2	14	TGCGCCAGCAGGTTTGACAGGGCCGCGTATGGCTACACCTTC	CASRFDRAAYGYTF
TRBD1	TRBV5-6	NA	TRBJ1-5	14	TGTGCCAGCAGCTCCGGGACAGGGATGTTGCCCCAGCATTTT	CASSSGTGMLPQHF
NA	TRBV29-1	NA	TRBJ2-7	10	TGCAGCGTAGTCAGGGACGAGCAGTACTTC	CSVVRDEQYF
NA	TRBV4-2	many	TRBJ2-1	14	TGTGCCAGCAGCCAAGTGGGGGGCCGAGATGAGCAGTTCTTC	CASSQVGGRDEQFF
TRBD2	TRBV18	NA	TRBJ2-1	15	TGTGCCAGCTCACCAATGGGGGAGGGCCGAAATGAGCAGTTCTTC	CASSPMGEGRNEQFF
NA	TRBV7-8	NA	TRBJ1-5	17	TGTGCCAGCAGCTTAGCAAGTGGACAGTTACGCAATCAGCCCCAGCATTTT	CASSLASGQLRNQPQHF
NA	TRBV5-1	NA	TRBJ1-1	14	TGCGCCAGCAGTGTCGGACAGCGGAGCACTGAAGCTTTCTTT	CASSVGQRSTEAFF
TRBD1	TRBV11-2	NA	TRBJ2-4	14	TGTGCCAGCAGCTCACCGGGACAGAGAAACATTCAGTACTTC	CASSSPGQRNIQYF
NA	TRBV11-3	NA	TRBJ1-1	13	TGTGCCAGCAGCTTAGGGCATGGCGCTGAAGCTTTCTTT	CASSLGHGAEAFF
TRBD1	TRBV19	few	TRBJ1-5	14	TGTGCCAGTAGTACCACAGGGGGGGGTCAGCCCCAGCATTTT	CASSTTGGGQPQHF